Shown below are 27 T cell receptor beta chains from a single sample sequenced in a study of T cell changes during pregnancy in multiple sclerosis. Libraries were prepared by immunoSEQ multiplex PCR; TCRdb keeps only in-frame clonotypes and omits some of them. The sample comprises about 60,000 clones, approximately 90% of which are singletons, and approximately 0.69% rests with the top ten. Sequencing used CD4+ T cells from peripheral blood mononuclear cells, obtained in the first trimester of pregnancy. All receptors derive from a female donor with multiple sclerosis, enrolled in a pregnancy study.

CDR3 coding DNA: TGCGCCAGCAGCCAGGGTGGGGCGACTTCCTACAATGAGCAGTTCTTC. Residues: CASSQGGATSYNEQFF. The chain has TRBV4-1 and TRBJ2-1; weak D call: TRBD1 (5 bases). With 3 bases removed from V and 1 base from J, the gap between germline ends came to 13 bases. Per germline, CDR1 MGHRA and CDR2 YSYEKL. The CDR3 is made up of 16 amino acids.

The chain recombines TRBV7-2 with TRBJ1-3; TRBD1 aligns across 9 bases. Germline V gene lookup returns CDR1 SGHTA and CDR2 FQGNSA. J gave up 1 base and V 6 bases, and 13 bases lay outside the gene matches. The CDR3 covers 18 residues. The CDR3 sequence: CASSPLGQGALSGNTIYF. The DNA of the CDR3 is TGTGCCAGCAGTCCATTGGGACAGGGAGCTTTATCTGGAAACACCATATATTTT.

This clone has only one observation. The chain joins TRBV14 to TRBJ2-3; unclear D gene. The germline gives CDR1 SGHDN, CDR2 FVKESK. The CDR3 is 14 residues long. V gave up 4 bases and J gave up 3 bases, with 11 bases separating them. For the CDR3, the DNA is TGTGCCAGCAGCCCCGCCCCGCGGACAGATACGCAGTATTTT. Translating gives CASSPAPRTDTQYF.

The J gene is TRBJ2-7, the V gene TRBV9; 8 positions agree with TRBD1. There are 14 residues in the CDR3. V was clipped by 4 bases and J by 6 bases; unmatched bases: 9. Germline V lookup: CDR1 SGDLS, CDR2 YYNGEE. The CDR3 is CASSQDTTGGEQYF. DNA for the CDR3: TGTGCCAGCAGCCAAGACACCACAGGGGGCGAGCAGTACTTC.

This clone was counted a single time. The rearrangement uses TRBV7-9 and TRBJ2-7; 9 bases match TRBD1. The ends lost 3 bases at V and 1 base at J; junction bases unmatched: 7. Germline loops: CDR1 SEHNR, CDR2 FQNEAQ (reference sequence). The CDR3 loop spans 16 amino acids. CDR3 protein: CASSFLPGQGSYEQYF. Here the CDR3 DNA reads TGTGCCAGCAGCTTCCTACCGGGACAGGGATCCTACGAGCAGTACTTC.

The V gene is TRBV2, the J gene TRBJ2-3; possible D gene TRBD2, 6 bases. Germline CDR1 is SNHLY and CDR2 is FYNNEI. CDR3 length: 16 residues. V was trimmed by 3 bases and J by 1 base, leaving 14 bases between them. The CDR3 DNA reads as TGTGCCAGCAGTGATGGATGGTCGGGGGGCACAGATACGCAGTATTTT. Protein: CASSDGWSGGTDTQYF. The variable domain in full, completed from reference TRBV2 and TRBJ2-3, reads EPEVTQTPSHQVTQMGQEVILRCVPISNHLYFYWYRQILGQKVEFLVSFYNNEISEKSEIFDDQFSVERPDGSNFTLKIRSTKLEDSAMYFCASSDGWSGGTDTQYFGPGTRLTVL.

This chain uses TRBV27 with TRBJ1-1; the match to TRBD1 covers 7 bases. Germline V gene data show CDR1 as MNHEY and CDR2 as SMNVEV (reference sequence). The CDR3 is 13 amino acids. The J segment lost 5 bases and the V segment lost 7 bases, leaving 7 bases of the junction unmatched. Written as DNA, the CDR3 is TGTGCCAGCACATCCGGGACAGTAACTGAAGCTTTCTTT. Translated: CASTSGTVTEAFF.

The genes are TRBV18 and TRBJ2-2, with 9 bases identical to TRBD2. The germline V gene encodes CDR1 KGHSH and CDR2 LQKENI. This CDR3 is built from 18 residues. Trimming took 0 bases from V and 8 from J; bases not matched to a gene: 13. The CDR3 is CASSPPPLAGGPLGELFF. CDR3 sequence (DNA): TGTGCCAGCTCACCACCCCCCCTGGCGGGGGGGCCACTGGGGGAGCTGTTTTTT. The full variable domain, its missing parts supplied by reference TRBV18 and TRBJ2-2, is NAGVMQNPRHLVRRRGQEARLRCSPMKGHSHVYWYRQLPEEGLKFMVYLQKENIIDESGMPKERFSAEFPKEGPSILRIQQVVRGDSAAYFCASSPPPLAGGPLGELFFGEGSRLTVL.

The chain uses TRBV21-1 and TRBJ1-1; the tabulated D call, TRBD1, remains unverified against the DNA. TRBV21-1 is a listed pseudogene. The CDR3 loop spans 15 amino acids. In DNA, the CDR3 is TGTGCCAGCAGCTTCACGACAGGGACAAACACTGAAGCTTTCTTT. Residues: CASSFTTGTNTEAFF.

This sequence joins TRBV19 and TRBJ1-4; TRBD1 aligns across 12 bases. CDR1 is LNHDA and CDR2 is SQIVND in the germline V gene (reference sequence). The trim removed 6 bases at V and 3 bases at J, leaving 8 bases unmatched. The CDR3 spans 17 residues. CDR3 DNA sequence: TGTGCCAGTAGATCTTGGGACAGGGGGCTACCTAATGAAAAACTGTTTTTT. Its translation: CASRSWDRGLPNEKLFF.

V is TRBV5-1 and J is TRBJ2-3; 12 nucleotides agree with TRBD2. This CDR3 has 19 amino acids. CDR1 is SGHRS, CDR2 YFSETQ, per germline. Trimming removed 3 bases from V and 2 bases from J; junction bases left unmatched: 13. DNA of the CDR3: TGCGCCAGCAGCTCGGGACTGACTAGCGGGGGAGAATACACAGATACGCAGTATTTT. As protein: CASSSGLTSGGEYTDTQYF.

V usage is TRBV5-8 and J usage is TRBJ2-3; TRBD2 matches at 13 bases. CDR3 length equals 17 residues. The ends lost 4 bases at V and 2 bases at J; junction bases unmatched: 7. Per germline, CDR1 SGHTS and CDR2 YDEGEE. The DNA for the CDR3 is TGTGCCAGCAGCCTAGGGACTAGCGGGGCCCTCACAGATACGCAGTATTTT. This translates into CASSLGTSGALTDTQYF.

The genes are TRBV10-3 and TRBJ1-5; D may be TRBD1 (6 bases). The V and J ends lost 2 bases and 3 bases respectively, with 14 bases between them. CDR3 length: 16 amino acids. From germline, CDR1 is ENHRY and CDR2 SYGVKD. DNA for the CDR3: TGTGCCATCAGTGAGGGGGGCAGGGGATTCAATCAGCCCCAGCATTTT. Protein sequence: CAISEGGRGFNQPQHF.

The sample holds one count of this clone. The gene calls are TRBV30 and TRBJ1-1; D remains unclear. Germline V CDR1 and CDR2: GTSNPN, SVGIG (reference sequence). Between the trimmed V and J ends, which lost 7 bases and 4 bases, there was a span of 16 bases. The CDR3 has 13 amino acids. CDR3 protein: CAFCTVAGTEAFF. The CDR3 coding sequence is TGTGCCTTCTGTACCGTCGCGGGCACTGAAGCTTTCTTT.

This rearrangement joins TRBV11-2 to TRBJ2-1, with 7 nucleotides matching TRBD2. The germline V gene encodes CDR1 SGHAT and CDR2 FQNNGV. The CDR3 is 15 amino acids. J was trimmed by 2 bases and V by 0 bases; bases with no gene match: 1. The CDR3 region is CASSLEAGTYNEQFF. The CDR3 DNA sequence: TGTGCCAGCAGCTTAGAAGCGGGGACCTACAATGAGCAGTTCTTC.

The gene calls are TRBV30 and TRBJ1-5; no definite D call. The V and J ends lost 3 bases and 5 bases respectively, with 11 bases between them. Germline V gene data show CDR1 as GTSNPN and CDR2 as SVGIG (reference sequence). There are 13 residues in the CDR3. As DNA, the CDR3 is TGTGCCTGGAGCCATTCGGCGGATCAGCCCCAGCATTTT. Amino acids: CAWSHSADQPQHF. The full variable domain, with the rest looked up from reference TRBV30 and TRBJ1-5, is SQTIHQWPATLVQPVGSPLSLECTVEGTSNPNLYWYRQAAGRGLQLLFYSVGIGQISSEVPQNLSASRPQDRQFILSSKKLLLSDSGFYLCAWSHSADQPQHFGDGTRLSIL.

The rearrangement joins TRBV5-1 to TRBJ2-3, with TRBD1 matching over 9 bases. Germline V CDR1 and CDR2: SGHRS, YFSETQ. After removal of 1 base from V and 4 bases from J, the junction contained 7 bases not matched to a gene. This CDR3 region has 16 residues. The CDR3 protein is CASSLITGGASDTQYF. The CDR3, as DNA: TGCGCCAGCAGCTTGATTACAGGGGGCGCGTCAGATACGCAGTATTTT.

This clone was picked up one time. V usage is TRBV2 and J usage is TRBJ1-1; D not resolved. This CDR3 is 13 amino acids long. Germline CDR1 reads SNHLY; CDR2 reads FYNNEI. V lost 6 bases and J 2 bases, leaving 10 bases between the germline ends. The CDR3 sequence: CASSVQRNTEAFF. The CDR3 DNA reads TGTGCCAGCAGCGTACAGAGAAACACTGAAGCTTTCTTT.

The CDR3 DNA follows: TGTGCCAGCAGCTTGGCCGATGAGGCCTACGAGCAGTACTTC. It codes for CASSLADEAYEQYF. The rearrangement links TRBV5-4 to TRBJ2-7; no definite D call. The ends were cut back, 0 bases at V and 2 bases at J, with 9 bases in the middle. The CDR3 covers 14 residues. The germline CDR1 and CDR2 sequences are SGHNT and YYREEE (reference sequence).

This chain joins TRBV7-2 and TRBJ2-5; TRBD2 aligns across 8 bases. This CDR3 contains 15 residues. The V and J ends lost 1 base and 1 base, in that order; junction bases with no gene match: 2. The germline gives CDR1 SGHTA, CDR2 FQGNSA. Written as DNA, the CDR3 is TGTGCCAGCAGCTTAGTGCGGGGGGTCCAAGAGACCCAGTACTTC. Translating it yields CASSLVRGVQETQYF.

J is TRBJ1-1 and V is TRBV11-2; D perhaps matches TRBD1 (5 bases). Deletions cut 5 bases from V and 2 bases from J, with 9 bases between. The germline gives CDR1 SGHAT, CDR2 FQNNGV. The CDR3 runs to 13 residues. The chain's CDR3 is CASSPTDNTEAFF. Here the CDR3 DNA reads TGTGCCAGCAGCCCGACAGATAACACTGAAGCTTTCTTT. The complete variable domain, with remaining parts taken from reference TRBV11-2 and TRBJ1-1, reads EAGVAQSPRYKIIEKRQSVAFWCNPISGHATLYWYQQILGQGPKLLIQFQNNGVVDDSQLPKDRFSAERLKGVDSTLKIQPAKLEDSAVYLCASSPTDNTEAFFGQGTRLTVV.

This chain connects TRBV29-1 to TRBJ2-1; 12 bases agree with TRBD2. Trimming removed 4 bases from V and 10 bases from J; junction bases left unmatched: 8. Per germline, CDR1 SQVTM and CDR2 ANQGSEA. CDR3 size: 14 residues. The CDR3 here is CSVAASGGAGEQFF. CDR3 DNA sequence: TGCAGCGTTGCGGCTAGCGGGGGGGCCGGGGAGCAGTTCTTC.

This rearrangement joins TRBV6-1 to TRBJ2-6; D perhaps matches TRBD1 (5 bases). CDR3 length: 15 amino acids. The germline V gene encodes CDR1 MNHNS and CDR2 SASEGT. Trimming removed 5 bases from V and 0 bases from J, with 8 bases in between. CDR3 nucleotide sequence: TGTGCCAGCAGTTCAGGGAACTCTGGGGCCAACGTCCTGACTTTC. It specifies CASSSGNSGANVLTF.

This chain connects TRBV30 to TRBJ1-3, with unresolved D. Trimming cost V 4 bases and J 0 bases, with 13 bases left between them. The CDR3 runs to 15 residues. Germline V gene data show CDR1 as GTSNPN and CDR2 as SVGIG (reference sequence). The CDR3 DNA reads TGTGCCTGGAATATGCGGGGAGGCTCTGGAAACACCATATATTTT. This codes for CAWNMRGGSGNTIYF.

The rearrangement uses TRBV9 and TRBJ2-2, with D unresolved. The CDR3 is 14 amino acids. Trimming shortened V by 0 bases and J by 8 bases, and 11 bases separated the two germline ends. From germline, CDR1 is SGDLS and CDR2 YYNGEE. DNA for the CDR3: TGTGCCAGCAGCGTAGTTAATGGTCAGGGGGAGCTGTTTTTT. Protein product: CASSVVNGQGELFF.

The rearrangement joins TRBV4-2 to TRBJ1-1; D ambiguous. V was shortened by 0 bases and J by 7 bases, with 15 bases between the two germline ends. Germline V gene lookup returns CDR1 LGHNA and CDR2 YNFKEQ. CDR3 length: 15 amino acids. This CDR3 is CASSQDSDGRDEAFF. The CDR3, as DNA: TGTGCCAGCAGCCAAGACTCAGACGGGAGGGATGAAGCTTTCTTT.

The rearrangement links TRBV13 to TRBJ1-2; TRBD1 is a possible D gene (6 bases). The CDR3 spans 16 residues. Germline-derived CDR1 and CDR2 are PRHDT and FYEKMQ (reference sequence). V lost 5 bases and J lost 1, with 17 bases in between. The CDR3 region has the DNA TGTGCCAGCAGCAGCCGACAGAGGGGGTTTAACTATGGCTACACCTTC. It is translated as CASSSRQRGFNYGYTF. Together with reference TRBV13 and TRBJ1-2, the CDR3 gives the full variable domain: AAGVIQSPRHLIKEKRETATLKCYPIPRHDTVYWYQQGPGQDPQFLISFYEKMQSDKGSIPDRFSAQQFSDYHSELNMSSLELGDSALYFCASSSRQRGFNYGYTFGSGTRLTVV.